This TCR beta chain was identified in a study of CD8+ T cells in alopecia areata (dated by TCRdb to the late 2010s). At the level of the whole study: The treated patients took part in an open-label pilot trial in which moderate-to-severe alopecia areata was treated with oral tofacitinib at 5 to 10 mg twice daily. Tofacitinib was administered for 6 to 18 months, and 6 months of follow-up off drug were then conducted to assess delayed response and recurrence. In treated patients, disease severity was measured using the SALT score, which gives the percentage of scalp surface area affected. The study used high-throughput TCRbeta sequencing to examine T cell clonal expansion in alopecia areata, in both the C3H/HeJ mouse model and human patients. In humans, TCRbeta sequencing was performed on scalp tissue and on sorted CD4+ and CD8+ peripheral blood T cells from healthy controls and from patients with patchy or totalis/universalis alopecia areata. Biopsies were taken from tofacitinib-treated patients at baseline and at 4 and 24 weeks of treatment, and a later scalp biopsy was taken in several of the tofacitinib-treated patients. Clonality in the scalp was compared among normal scalp (n=4), patchy alopecia areata scalp (n=8), and alopecia totalis/universalis scalp (n=8). The RNA source kit depended on sample type: the PAXgene miRNA kit for fixed scalp, the miRNeasy kit for PBMCs, and the RNeasy kit for mouse skin. TCRbeta CDR3 regions were amplified by immunoSEQ multiplex PCR using 35 Vbeta forward and 13 Jbeta reverse primers.

Library construction relied on the immunoSEQ multiplex PCR assay. For TCR sequencing, RNA was extracted from every sample and reverse transcribed into cDNA to serve as template. SuperScript III was used for first-strand cDNA synthesis, primed with a 2:1 mix of oligo-dT and random hexamers. Amplification bias was assessed with a synthetic immune receptor repertoire, and residual bias was removed computationally. In the paper's pipeline: Raw reads were preprocessed to remove errors, and CDR3 was defined according to IMGT conventions as the region from the conserved cysteine to phenylalanine. Clonality was computed by normalizing Shannon entropy by log2 of the number of productive unique TCRs and subtracting the result from 1. Whether each scalp clone was CD4 or CD8 was inferred by checking scalp TCRbeta sequences against the CD4 and CD8 repertoires from sorted blood. The immuneACCESS repertoire file appears here via TCRdb, limited to in-frame rearrangements. These files lack a portion of the clones; in checked studies, under half of the deficit traces to unresolved V genes, and the cause of the others is not known. V and J calls and clone size follow that table, whereas D and trimming were derived from the DNA. Counted in this sample were around 100,000 clones; about 60% of them appeared once. More than 10% of the sample lies in the top ten.

The paper as a whole reports these results and caveats: Unlike mouse skin, which is dominated by gammadelta T cells, normal human skin has resident alphabeta T cells that are also sequenced, and this complicates analysis of the scalp TCR repertoire. Shared TCR sequences between patients were less evident than in mice, which may be partly attributable to HLA diversity in the patient population. Tofacitinib significantly lowered scalp clonality and the number of expanded CD8+ clones among the top 100 scalp clones. Compared with normal scalp, lesional scalp had higher clonality and more expanded CD8+ clones, particularly in alopecia totalis/universalis, a pattern that suggests antigenic drive. Because the treated cohort was small and had only one nonresponder, larger studies are needed to examine links between baseline CD8+ expansion and response. Many expanded lesional clones were found to persist in scalp and blood during tofacitinib treatment, and relapse after treatment cessation may be partly explained by this persistence.

Explained via the paper, the time point label denotes: around 22 weeks on oral tofacitinib. In the paper's terms, the treatment or condition label means: oral pan-JAK inhibitor, 5-10 mg twice daily. Lesional scalp punch biopsies and peripheral blood were obtained from alopecia areata patients. PBMCs were isolated by density centrifugation and stained for CD3, CD4 and CD8, after which CD4+ and CD8+ T cells were sorted on a FACSAria. The CDR3, cysteine through phenylalanine, is 15 amino acids long. The CDR3 DNA has 45 bases and is translated from base 1. V is cut by 1 base and J by 12 bases, and the space between the germline ends is 19 bases. CDR1 and CDR2 are drawn from the germline V gene: MGHRA, YSYEKL. Comments on this clone: Its antigen is not yet known. Per-base qualities were not stored, and no clone one base away is much larger.

The sequence links TRBV4-1 to TRBJ1-5, with the D segment identity uncertain. The sequence was collected from a human donor with alopecia areata. The material sequenced was CD8+ T cells sorted from blood, taken at week 24, from a patient treated with tofacitinib. The CDR3 sequence is CASSQVVGSHSVQHF. The bases are TGCGCCAGCAGCCAAGTGGTTGGCAGCCACTCTGTCCAGCATTTT.